Sequencing of this T cell receptor (beta chain) was carried out in a study of shared clonotypes between healthy human individuals. Study details: A few men and a couple of women, aged 18 to 49, were donors. General study findings and limits: The sole specimen, blood, was sampled, and tissue repertoires likely differ. Investigators expected sequencing depth to affect clonotype sharing among donors. Some naive CD4 clonotypes, roughly 5%, turned up in common across a few donors.

For this clone: What it binds is not known.

Assay used: immunoSEQ multiplex PCR; TCRdb lists only in-frame clones, some missing. The sample shows roughly 2,300,000 clones, 85% to 95% of them seen only once. Germline-derived CDR1 and CDR2 are SGHTA and FQGTGA. CDR3 length: 15 residues. V shed 1 base and J 3 bases; nucleotides not matched to a gene: 4. This TCR derives from a man in his late teens or twenties in good health. Some clones in this sample may be carry-over from other donors' samples. Sample: naive CD4+ T cells from PBMCs. Subset here: CD45RA+ positively selected. The chain uses TRBV7-3 and TRBJ2-7; 9 bases are a match to TRBD1. CDR3 amino acids: CASSLNPTGGYEQYF. As DNA, the CDR3 is TGTGCCAGCAGCTTAAACCCGACAGGGGGCTACGAGCAGTACTTC.